The next 15 T cell receptor beta chains were all read from a single sample in a study of T cell changes during pregnancy in multiple sclerosis. Clones were read by immunoSEQ multiplex PCR, and TCRdb kept only the in-frame ones, dropping some. Here the sample spans approximately 42,000 clones, around 80% being singletons. This material consisted of CD4+ T cells from peripheral blood mononuclear cells, taken before pregnancy. The source of these receptors is a female donor with multiple sclerosis, enrolled in a pregnancy study.

This clone was seen once. The rearrangement joins TRBV14 to TRBJ2-1; D unresolved. Germline values: CDR1 SGHDN, CDR2 FVKESK. V shed 0 bases and J shed 7 bases, with 13 bases lying between them. The CDR3 is 15 amino acids. The CDR3 sequence: CASSQEARPGNEQFF. DNA of the CDR3: TGTGCCAGCAGCCAAGAGGCCCGTCCCGGGAATGAGCAGTTCTTC.

The rearrangement uses TRBV19 and TRBJ2-5, with D uncertain. Germline V lookup: CDR1 LNHDA, CDR2 SQIVND (reference sequence). V lost 5 bases to trimming and J lost 0 bases, with 4 bases between them. The CDR3 has 12 residues. The CDR3 loop is CASSENQETQYF. In nucleotides, the CDR3 is TGTGCCAGTAGTGAGAACCAAGAGACCCAGTACTTC. Full variable domain (remainder filled in from reference TRBV19 and TRBJ2-5): DGGITQSPKYLFRKEGQNVTLSCEQNLNHDAMYWYRQDPGQGLRLIYYSQIVNDFQKGDIAEGYSVSREKKESFPLTVTSAQKNPTAFYLCASSENQETQYFGPGTRLLVL.

The chain recombines TRBV5-8 with TRBJ2-3; the D is unclear. The V end lost 1 base, the J end lost 4 bases, and 4 bases lay between the germline ends. This CDR3 region has 12 residues. The germline V gene has CDR1 SGHTS and CDR2 YDEGEE. Written as DNA, the CDR3 is TGTGCCAGCAGCTTGCGAGCAGATACGCAGTATTTT. This gives the protein CASSLRADTQYF. The full variable domain, its missing parts supplied by reference TRBV5-8 and TRBJ2-3, is EAGVTQSPTHLIKTRGQQATLRCSPISGHTSVYWYQQALGLGLQFLLWYDEGEERNRGNFPPRFSGRQFPNYSSELNVNALELEDSALYLCASSLRADTQYFGPGTRLTVL.

This rearrangement joins TRBV7-2 to TRBJ1-1; D might be TRBD1 (5 bases). Germline V gene data show CDR1 as SGHTA and CDR2 as FQGNSA. This CDR3 contains 14 residues. V lost 4 bases to trimming and J lost 5 bases, with 14 bases between them. The CDR3 protein is CASSSRGGATEAFF. As DNA, the CDR3 is TGTGCCAGCAGCTCACGCGGGGGTGCGACTGAAGCTTTCTTT.

The chain combines TRBV7-8 with TRBJ1-2; no clear D. The ends were cut back, 0 bases at V and 8 bases at J, with 13 bases in the middle. The CDR3 loop spans 14 amino acids. Germline CDR1 is SGHVS and CDR2 is FQNEAQ. CDR3 in amino acids: CASSLASGFAGYTF. CDR3 sequence (DNA): TGTGCCAGCAGCTTAGCTTCCGGGTTCGCGGGCTACACCTTC.

V is TRBV14 and J is TRBJ2-7, with 7 bases identical to TRBD1. This CDR3 has 14 amino acids. CDR1 SGHDN and CDR2 FVKESK come from the germline V gene. The ends lost 3 bases at V and 2 bases at J; junction bases unmatched: 4. The CDR3 sequence is CASSQLTGPYEQYF. In DNA, the CDR3 is TGTGCCAGCAGCCAGCTGACAGGGCCCTACGAGCAGTACTTC.

The V and J genes are TRBV19 and TRBJ1-5, with 7 positions matching TRBD1. Germline assignment: CDR1 LNHDA and CDR2 SQIVND (reference sequence). The CDR3 covers 14 residues. Germline trimming cut 6 bases from V and 6 bases from J; bases unmatched to any gene: 8. CDR3 DNA sequence: TGTGCCAGTAGCCCTCGGGCAGGGGGTCAGCCCCAGCATTTT. Encoded protein: CASSPRAGGQPQHF.

This rearrangement joins TRBV10-3 to TRBJ2-3; 10 nucleotides agree with TRBD2. Trimming took 2 bases from V and 2 from J; bases not matched to a gene: 10. Germline V gives CDR1 ENHRY, CDR2 SYGVKD. The CDR3 totals 18 residues. The CDR3 here is CAISEDFYSGGDTDTQYF. The DNA of the CDR3 is TGTGCCATCAGTGAGGATTTCTACAGCGGGGGGGACACAGATACGCAGTATTTT.

This clone has just one count. The chain combines TRBV27 with TRBJ2-3; D may be TRBD2 (5 bases). Germline CDR1 reads MNHEY; CDR2 reads SMNVEV (reference sequence). CDR3 length: 11 residues. V was cut by 5 bases and J by 8 bases, with 8 bases left in between. CDR3 sequence (DNA): TGTGCCAGCAGTGAGGGCCGTACGCAGTATTTT. This encodes CASSEGRTQYF.

The CDR3 here is CASSLAAHVAYEQYF. The CDR3, as DNA: TGTGCCAGCAGCTTAGCTGCGCATGTCGCCTACGAGCAGTACTTC. The V and J genes are TRBV7-2 and TRBJ2-7, with no clear D. This CDR3 spans 15 amino acids. Trimming took off 0 bases at V and 2 bases at J, with 11 bases between the two ends. The V gene's germline CDR1 is SGHTA and CDR2 FQGNSA.

The rearrangement uses TRBV28 and TRBJ2-1; 7 bases are a match to TRBD1. Germline assignment: CDR1 MDHEN and CDR2 SYDVKM. With 4 bases clipped from V and 7 bases from J, the junction kept 7 bases outside the gene matches. The CDR3 is 14 residues long. CDR3 region: CASSYPGQSNEQFF. The CDR3 DNA reads as TGTGCCAGCAGTTACCCGGGACAGTCGAATGAGCAGTTCTTC.

The chain employs TRBV15 and TRBJ1-1, with D possibly matching TRBD1 (6 bases). This CDR3 has 16 amino acids. Germline lookup yields CDR1 LNHNV and CDR2 YYDKDF (reference sequence). The germline V and J ends were trimmed by 0 bases and 4 bases, with 15 bases remaining between them. The CDR3 nucleotides read TGTGCCACCAGCAGAGATTTCGCAGGGGTTGGCACTGAAGCTTTCTTT. Translating gives CATSRDFAGVGTEAFF.

The V gene is TRBV6-1, the J gene TRBJ2-3, with TRBD1 identical over 8 bases. Trimming cost V 6 bases and J 1 base; bases outside gene matches: 6. Germline CDR1 is MNHNS and CDR2 is SASEGT. The CDR3 sequence is 15 residues long. The CDR3 is CASRLQGVGTDTQYF. CDR3 nucleotides: TGTGCCAGCAGGCTACAGGGGGTAGGCACAGATACGCAGTATTTT.

This chain connects TRBV7-2 to TRBJ2-3, with TRBD2 matching over 8 bases. V shed 7 bases and J 6 bases; nucleotides not matched to a gene: 9. CDR3 size: 14 residues. Per germline, CDR1 SGHTA and CDR2 FQGNSA. The CDR3 is CASIPGGGSDTQYF. The CDR3 DNA reads TGTGCCAGCATACCGGGAGGGGGGTCTGATACGCAGTATTTT.

This sequence joins TRBV6-4 and TRBJ1-1; 10 nucleotides align to TRBD1. Per the germline V gene, CDR1 is MRHNA and CDR2 is SNTAGT. V was pared by 6 bases and J by 7 bases, with 8 bases of the junction left unmatched. The CDR3 runs to 14 residues. CDR3: CASSQGQGTIEAFF. The CDR3 nucleotides are TGTGCCAGCAGCCAGGGACAGGGGACGATTGAAGCTTTCTTT.